The rows below give T cell receptor beta chains drawn from one sample of a study of blood T cell repertoires in COVID-19. Only in-frame clones appear in the TCRdb table, and some are missing; sequencing was by immunoSEQ multiplex PCR. The data contain about 270,000 clones, 85% of them seen just once; the ten biggest clones take up 9.1%. Sequenced sample: PBMCs or T cells enriched from blood (not recorded which). The receptors derive from a woman between 45 and 65 years old with acute COVID-19. CDR3s include the opening cysteine and the closing phenylalanine or tryptophan. The order of the fields is clone size, J gene, D gene, V gene, CDR3 DNA, CDR3 protein. The D gene is left open where the match is weak. Expanded clones get a size class; other rows say once, few or many, or leave the size out.

abundance: .
j_gene: TRBJ2-1
d_gene: .
v_gene: TRBV7-6
CDR3nt: TGTGCCAGCAGCGATGGAGGCTACAATGAGCAGTTCTTC
CDR3aa: CASSDGGYNEQFF

abundance: .
j_gene: TRBJ1-2
d_gene: .
v_gene: TRBV4-3
CDR3nt: TGCGCCAGCAGCCAAGATGTTTCCAGGGAAAGTGGCTACACCTTC
CDR3aa: CASSQDVSRESGYTF

abundance: .
j_gene: TRBJ1-2
d_gene: .
v_gene: TRBV27
CDR3nt: TGTGCCAGCAGGCCCCAAACGACAGAGGATAACTATGGCTACACCTTC
CDR3aa: CASRPQTTEDNYGYTF

abundance: .
j_gene: TRBJ1-6
d_gene: .
v_gene: TRBV5-1
CDR3nt: TGCGCCAGCAGGCGAGAAGAGAACAATTCACCCCTCCACTTT
CDR3aa: CASRREENNSPLHF

abundance: .
j_gene: TRBJ1-2
d_gene: TRBD1
v_gene: TRBV2
CDR3nt: TGTGCCAGCAGTGATGCGGACAGGGATAGCTATGGCTACACCTTC
CDR3aa: CASSDADRDSYGYTF

abundance: .
j_gene: TRBJ2-1
d_gene: .
v_gene: TRBV7-3
CDR3nt: TGTGCCAGCAGCTGGGCGGCGGGGTACAATGAGCAGTTCTTC
CDR3aa: CASSWAAGYNEQFF

abundance: .
j_gene: TRBJ2-7
d_gene: TRBD1
v_gene: TRBV11-2
CDR3nt: TGTGCCAGCAGCTTCCGGGACAGGGGCCACGAGCAGTACTTC
CDR3aa: CASSFRDRGHEQYF

abundance: few
j_gene: TRBJ1-1
d_gene: TRBD1
v_gene: TRBV6-1
CDR3nt: TGTGCCAGCAGTGCCCTTAGGACAGGTAGTTTGAACACTGAAGCTTTCTTT
CDR3aa: CASSALRTGSLNTEAFF

abundance: .
j_gene: TRBJ1-1
d_gene: .
v_gene: TRBV4-3
CDR3nt: TGCGCCAGCAGCCAAGGAGCGAGCAGCATGAACACTGAAGCTTTCTTT
CDR3aa: CASSQGASSMNTEAFF

abundance: .
j_gene: TRBJ1-5
d_gene: TRBD1
v_gene: TRBV30
CDR3nt: TGTGCCTGGAGTGGGGGACAGGGGGCGAGCCAGCCCCAGCATTTT
CDR3aa: CAWSGGQGASQPQHF

abundance: .
j_gene: TRBJ2-3
d_gene: TRBD2
v_gene: TRBV3-1/TRBV3-2
CDR3nt: TGTGCCAGCACCCGGACTAGCGGAGCAGATACGCAGTATTTT
CDR3aa: CASTRTSGADTQYF

abundance: .
j_gene: TRBJ1-2
d_gene: .
v_gene: TRBV2
CDR3nt: TGTGCCAGCAGTGAAGCCTTGAGTGCTAACTATGGCTACACCTTC
CDR3aa: CASSEALSANYGYTF

abundance: once
j_gene: TRBJ2-2
d_gene: .
v_gene: TRBV6-4
CDR3nt: TGTGCCAGCAGTCAATCACCAGCCGGGGAGCTGTTTTTT
CDR3aa: CASSQSPAGELFF

abundance: .
j_gene: TRBJ2-2
d_gene: .
v_gene: TRBV10-3
CDR3nt: TGTGCCATCAGTCTTAGGGTTGAGGGCGGGGAGCTGTTTTTT
CDR3aa: CAISLRVEGGELFF

abundance: once
j_gene: TRBJ1-1
d_gene: TRBD1
v_gene: TRBV3-1/TRBV3-2
CDR3nt: TGTGCCAGCAGCTATCGGACAGGGATCACTGAAGCTTTCTTT
CDR3aa: CASSYRTGITEAFF

abundance: .
j_gene: TRBJ2-4
d_gene: TRBD2
v_gene: TRBV7-2
CDR3nt: TGTGCCAGCAGCCCTGTCGCGGCGGGGGTAAAAAACATTCAGTACTTC
CDR3aa: CASSPVAAGVKNIQYF

abundance: .
j_gene: TRBJ1-1
d_gene: TRBD1
v_gene: TRBV30
CDR3nt: TGTGCCTGGTACTCCGGGACAGGGGATAATGAAGCTTTCTTT
CDR3aa: CAWYSGTGDNEAFF

abundance: .
j_gene: TRBJ2-3
d_gene: TRBD1
v_gene: TRBV19
CDR3nt: TGTGCCAGTAGTGTAACAGGGGCCCGCAACACAGATACGCAGTATTTT
CDR3aa: CASSVTGARNTDTQYF

abundance: once
j_gene: TRBJ2-6
d_gene: .
v_gene: TRBV7-3
CDR3nt: TGTGCCAGCAGCTTTAAGACGGGGGGCCCCTCTGGGGCCAACGTCCTGACTTTC
CDR3aa: CASSFKTGGPSGANVLTF

abundance: .
j_gene: TRBJ1-2
d_gene: TRBD1
v_gene: TRBV5-1
CDR3nt: TGCGCCAGCAGCCCCGGACAGGGGGATAGGTATGGCTACACCTTC
CDR3aa: CASSPGQGDRYGYTF

abundance: few
j_gene: TRBJ1-5
d_gene: .
v_gene: TRBV2
CDR3nt: TGTGCCAGCAGTGAGTTACAGGACCTTAATCAGCCCCAGCATTTT
CDR3aa: CASSELQDLNQPQHF

abundance: .
j_gene: TRBJ2-3
d_gene: TRBD2
v_gene: TRBV19
CDR3nt: TGTGCCAGTGGGAGGAGTAGCGGGGGGACAGATACGCAGTATTTT
CDR3aa: CASGRSSGGTDTQYF

abundance: .
j_gene: TRBJ1-2
d_gene: TRBD1
v_gene: TRBV13
CDR3nt: TGTGCCAGCAGTACCAGGCTGACAGGGAATGGCTACACCTTC
CDR3aa: CASSTRLTGNGYTF

abundance: .
j_gene: TRBJ2-5
d_gene: .
v_gene: TRBV7-9
CDR3nt: TGTGCCAGCAGCTTAGGTCAGGGCCTGGGGGAGACCCAGTACTTC
CDR3aa: CASSLGQGLGETQYF

abundance: few
j_gene: TRBJ2-2
d_gene: TRBD2
v_gene: TRBV5-4
CDR3nt: TGTGCCAGCAGCTTGGTAGCGGGGGCTGGCACCGGGGAGCTGTTTTTT
CDR3aa: CASSLVAGAGTGELFF

abundance: .
j_gene: TRBJ2-5
d_gene: TRBD2
v_gene: TRBV29-1
CDR3nt: TGCAGCGCCGCGGGACGGGGGGGCGGAGAGACCCAGTACTTC
CDR3aa: CSAAGRGGGETQYF

abundance: .
j_gene: TRBJ2-3
d_gene: .
v_gene: TRBV27
CDR3nt: TGTGCCAGCAGTCCTACACGACTAGTGGATACGCAGTATTTT
CDR3aa: CASSPTRLVDTQYF

abundance: .
j_gene: TRBJ1-5
d_gene: TRBD1
v_gene: TRBV2
CDR3nt: TGTGCCAGCAGTGGAGGGACAGGGGGGTTGAGCAATCAGCCCCAGCATTTT
CDR3aa: CASSGGTGGLSNQPQHF

abundance: .
j_gene: TRBJ1-6
d_gene: .
v_gene: TRBV4-1
CDR3nt: TGCGCCAGCAGCCAAGATCGGGGGGAATCACCCCTCCACTTT
CDR3aa: CASSQDRGESPLHF

abundance: .
j_gene: TRBJ1-2
d_gene: .
v_gene: TRBV29-1
CDR3nt: TGCAGCGTTTCGGACAGTCTTAGTTCTAACTATGGCTACACCTTC
CDR3aa: CSVSDSLSSNYGYTF

abundance: .
j_gene: TRBJ2-7
d_gene: TRBD1
v_gene: TRBV19
CDR3nt: TGTGCCAGTAGTCGGACAGGGACCTCGGACGAGCAGTACTTC
CDR3aa: CASSRTGTSDEQYF

abundance: .
j_gene: TRBJ2-7
d_gene: TRBD1
v_gene: TRBV29-1
CDR3nt: TGCAGCGTTAAATTGGCAGGGGGCAGCTACGAGCAGTACTTC
CDR3aa: CSVKLAGGSYEQYF

abundance: .
j_gene: TRBJ1-2
d_gene: TRBD1
v_gene: TRBV2
CDR3nt: TGTGCCAGCAGCGCTTCGGACAGGGGGTTCTATGGCTACACCTTC
CDR3aa: CASSASDRGFYGYTF

abundance: .
j_gene: TRBJ2-3
d_gene: .
v_gene: TRBV7-2
CDR3nt: TGTGCCAGCAGCCCCTCCCCCCTACCGGATACGCAGTATTTT
CDR3aa: CASSPSPLPDTQYF

abundance: .
j_gene: TRBJ1-4
d_gene: TRBD1
v_gene: TRBV18
CDR3nt: TGTGCCAGCTCACCGGAACAGGGGGCGGTTGAAAAACTGTTTTTT
CDR3aa: CASSPEQGAVEKLFF

abundance: .
j_gene: TRBJ2-2
d_gene: TRBD1
v_gene: TRBV4-3
CDR3nt: TGCGCCAGCAGCCAAGGGACAGGGACGAACACCGGGGAGCTGTTTTTT
CDR3aa: CASSQGTGTNTGELFF

abundance: .
j_gene: TRBJ2-2
d_gene: .
v_gene: TRBV9
CDR3nt: TGTGCCAGCAGCCCGGGTCAGGGGTCCGGGGAGCTGTTTTTT
CDR3aa: CASSPGQGSGELFF

abundance: .
j_gene: TRBJ2-1
d_gene: .
v_gene: TRBV19
CDR3nt: TGTGCCAGTAGTGCCGGATTGGGGCAATACAATGAGCAGTTCTTC
CDR3aa: CASSAGLGQYNEQFF

abundance: .
j_gene: TRBJ1-6
d_gene: .
v_gene: TRBV5-5
CDR3nt: TGTGCCAGCGTAAGGAGCGATAATTCACCCCTCCACTTT
CDR3aa: CASVRSDNSPLHF

abundance: once
j_gene: TRBJ2-7
d_gene: .
v_gene: TRBV7-9
CDR3nt: TGTGCCAGCAGCCCGGACATTCTGCCCTACGAGCAGTACTTC
CDR3aa: CASSPDILPYEQYF

abundance: .
j_gene: TRBJ2-1
d_gene: TRBD2
v_gene: TRBV5-6
CDR3nt: TGTGCCAGCAGCTTGTTACCGGGGGGGCCTGGACTCACCTACAATGAGCAGTTCTTC
CDR3aa: CASSLLPGGPGLTYNEQFF

abundance: .
j_gene: TRBJ1-1
d_gene: .
v_gene: TRBV19
CDR3nt: TGTGCCAGTAGGCGGGGGACCGACCTCGCCACTGAAGCTTTCTTT
CDR3aa: CASRRGTDLATEAFF

abundance: .
j_gene: TRBJ1-2
d_gene: TRBD1
v_gene: TRBV5-5
CDR3nt: TGTGCCAGCAGCGAGGACAGGGTAATGGGCTACACCTTC
CDR3aa: CASSEDRVMGYTF

abundance: .
j_gene: TRBJ1-4
d_gene: TRBD1
v_gene: TRBV5-3
CDR3nt: TGTGCCAGAAGCGGGACAGGTGAAAAACTGTTTTTT
CDR3aa: CARSGTGEKLFF

abundance: .
j_gene: TRBJ1-6
d_gene: TRBD1
v_gene: TRBV7-2
CDR3nt: TGTGCCAGCAGGACTCCGGGACAGTATAATTCACCCCTCCACTTT
CDR3aa: CASRTPGQYNSPLHF

abundance: .
j_gene: TRBJ1-3
d_gene: TRBD1
v_gene: TRBV7-6
CDR3nt: TGTGCCAGCAGCCAACGTCCCGGGACAGGGACCGGAAACACCATATATTTT
CDR3aa: CASSQRPGTGTGNTIYF